These 23 T cell receptor beta chains were sequenced from one sample in a study of T cell responses to AZD1222 COVID-19 vaccine. The data were produced by immunoSEQ multiplex PCR, yet TCRdb's version contains in-frame clones alone and is incomplete. The data hold around 120,000 clones, with about 92% observed a single time. Material: peripheral blood, obtained on day 0 of AZD1222 vaccination. The receptors shown here come from an adult in good health.

The V and J genes are TRBV4-3 and TRBJ1-6; possibly TRBD1 for D (5 bases). The CDR3 totals 14 residues. CDR1 is LGHNA, CDR2 YSLEER, per germline. With 4 bases removed from V and 10 bases from J, the gap between germline ends came to 14 bases. The chain's CDR3 is CASSPGAESSPLHF. DNA for the CDR3: TGCGCCAGCAGCCCCGGGGCAGAGTCCTCACCCCTCCACTTT.

This sequence joins TRBV4-3 and TRBJ1-2; 10 bases are shared with TRBD1. The junction had 11 bases not matched to a gene; V was cut back by 3 bases and J by 4 bases. This CDR3 has 17 amino acids. Germline V gene sequence: CDR1 LGHNA, CDR2 YSLEER. Here the CDR3 DNA reads TGCGCCAGCAGCCAGATAACCGGGACAGGGGATCGCTATGGCTACACCTTC. Translating gives CASSQITGTGDRYGYTF.

V usage is TRBV7-9 and J usage is TRBJ1-1; 7 nucleotides match TRBD1. CDR1 and CDR2 from the germline V gene are SEHNR and FQNEAQ (reference sequence). The CDR3 sequence is 18 residues long. V dropped 3 bases and J dropped 2; count of bases not matched to a gene: 15. CDR3 in amino acids: CASSFSFRRGKSNTEAFF. CDR3 in DNA: TGTGCCAGCAGCTTCAGCTTTCGCAGGGGGAAGAGTAACACTGAAGCTTTCTTT.

The chain couples TRBV6-1 to TRBJ2-7, with 10 positions matching TRBD2. Germline V gene data show CDR1 as MNHNS and CDR2 as SASEGT. The CDR3 consists of 15 residues. The V segment lost 1 base and the J segment 4 bases; nucleotides outside the gene matches: 4. The CDR3 DNA sequence: TGTGCCAGCAGTGAAGAGCCTAGCGGGGGATACGAGCAGTACTTC. As protein: CASSEEPSGGYEQYF.

The J gene is TRBJ2-7, the V gene TRBV28, with a tentative D call TRBD1 (6 bases). This CDR3 is 15 amino acids long. Trimming shortened V by 6 bases and J by 9 bases, and 24 bases separated the two germline ends. Germline V CDR1 and CDR2: MDHEN, SYDVKM. CDR3 bases: TGTGCCAGCAGGATGAACAGGGTGACCACTGGTGCGCAGTACTTC. Its protein product is CASRMNRVTTGAQYF.

The chain has TRBV6-5 and TRBJ1-3; D may be TRBD1 (6 bases). There are 15 residues in the CDR3. Germline lookup yields CDR1 MNHEY and CDR2 SVGAGI. Trimming stripped 6 bases from V and 2 bases from J, with 14 bases between. DNA of the CDR3: TGTGCCAGCAGCTTGGACAGTACAACTGGAAACACCATATATTTT. Translating it yields CASSLDSTTGNTIYF.

The chain uses TRBV6-2 or TRBV6-3 and TRBJ2-1; the match to TRBD2 covers 15 bases. V trimming: 2 bases; J trimming: 5 bases; junction bases outside the gene matches: 4. Germline V CDR1 and CDR2: MNHEY, SVGEGT. This CDR3 contains 17 residues. The CDR3 sequence: CASSYTWTSGRDNEQFF. Here the CDR3 DNA reads TGTGCCAGCAGTTACACGTGGACTAGCGGGAGGGACAATGAGCAGTTCTTC.

The chain couples TRBV28 to TRBJ1-2; tentative D call: TRBD1 (5 bases). Germline CDR1 reads MDHEN; CDR2 reads SYDVKM. The CDR3 has 13 amino acids. V gave up 3 bases and J gave up 3 bases, with 8 bases separating them. The CDR3 sequence: CASSLKQDYGYTF. The CDR3, as DNA: TGTGCCAGCAGTTTGAAACAGGACTATGGCTACACCTTC.

The chain uses TRBV19 and TRBJ2-5; 8 bases match TRBD1. This CDR3 region has 15 residues. CDR1 is LNHDA and CDR2 is SQIVND in the germline V gene (reference sequence). V shed 6 bases and J 4 bases; nucleotides not matched to a gene: 10. The CDR3 coding sequence is TGTGCCAGTAGAGCACTGGACAGGGCGGGAGAGACCCAGTACTTC. Encoded protein: CASRALDRAGETQYF.

This clone occurred a few times. The gene calls are TRBV7-9 and TRBJ1-5; no clear D. Trimming took off 3 bases at V and 2 bases at J, with 8 bases between the two ends. Looked up from germline, CDR1 is SEHNR and CDR2 is FQNEAQ (reference sequence). There are 14 residues in the CDR3. The CDR3 nucleotides read TGTGCCAGCAGCTTGGACGGTCGCAATCAGCCCCAGCATTTT. Amino acids: CASSLDGRNQPQHF.

V usage is TRBV11-2 and J usage is TRBJ2-5; D might be TRBD1 or TRBD2, each matching 7 bases. Germline loops: CDR1 SGHAT, CDR2 FQNNGV. The CDR3 is 16 residues long. Between the trimmed V and J ends, which lost 5 bases and 5 bases, there was a span of 21 bases. CDR3 nucleotides: TGTGCCAGCAGCCCAGGGGGGGTCTCTGCGGGGGAGACCCAGTACTTC. Its translation is CASSPGGVSAGETQYF.

V is TRBV19 and J is TRBJ2-1; TRBD2 agrees at 11 bases. The CDR3 is 17 amino acids. Germline loops: CDR1 LNHDA, CDR2 SQIVND (reference sequence). Germline trimming cut 0 bases from V and 2 bases from J; bases unmatched to any gene: 3. CDR3 sequence reads: CASSIEGLAATYNEQFF. The CDR3 DNA reads as TGTGCCAGTAGTATAGAGGGACTAGCGGCTACCTACAATGAGCAGTTCTTC. The variable domain in full, completed from reference TRBV19 and TRBJ2-1, reads DGGITQSPKYLFRKEGQNVTLSCEQNLNHDAMYWYRQDPGQGLRLIYYSQIVNDFQKGDIAEGYSVSREKKESFPLTVTSAQKNPTAFYLCASSIEGLAATYNEQFFGPGTRLTVL.

The J gene is TRBJ1-6, the V gene TRBV6-5, with D possibly matching TRBD1 (5 bases). The CDR3 is made up of 14 amino acids. V was trimmed by 7 bases and J by 9 bases, leaving 16 bases between them. The germline V gene has CDR1 MNHEY and CDR2 SVGAGI. The CDR3 bases are TGTGCCAGCAAGAAGGGAGACAGTAGTTCACCCCTCCACTTT. It codes for CASKKGDSSSPLHF.

The rearrangement uses TRBV5-1 and TRBJ1-1; weak D call: TRBD1 (5 bases). This CDR3 spans 12 amino acids. Germline CDR1 is SGHRS and CDR2 is YFSETQ. Trimming shortened V by 8 bases and J by 1 base, and 9 bases separated the two germline ends. The CDR3 loop is CASRDGNTEAFF. CDR3 bases: TGCGCCAGTCGGGACGGGAACACTGAAGCTTTCTTT. The full variable domain, its missing parts supplied by reference TRBV5-1 and TRBJ1-1, is KAGVTQTPRYLIKTRGQQVTLSCSPISGHRSVSWYQQTPGQGLQFLFEYFSETQRNKGNFPGRFSGRQFSNSRSEMNVSTLELGDSALYLCASRDGNTEAFFGQGTRLTVV.

The genes are TRBV28 and TRBJ2-1; 8 bases are a match to TRBD2. Germline CDR1 is MDHEN and CDR2 is SYDVKM. The CDR3 is 15 amino acids. The trim removed 7 bases at V and 7 bases at J, leaving 12 bases unmatched. As DNA, the CDR3 is TGTGCCAGCACTTTCTCGGCGGGAGGTGGGAATGAGCAGTTCTTC. It codes for CASTFSAGGGNEQFF.

This clone came up once. The genes are TRBV13 and TRBJ2-7, with D possibly being TRBD2 (5 bases). Per germline, CDR1 PRHDT and CDR2 FYEKMQ (reference sequence). CDR3 size: 15 residues. Trimming cost V 0 bases and J 0 bases, with 9 bases left between them. The chain's CDR3 is CASSLGRAASYEQYF. In DNA form, the CDR3 reads TGTGCCAGCAGCTTAGGGAGGGCTGCCTCCTACGAGCAGTACTTC.

CDR3 DNA: TGTGCCAGCTCACCACCGATCCAGGGAGGATACCAGCCCCAGCATTTT. Its translation: CASSPPIQGGYQPQHF. The chain uses TRBV18 and TRBJ1-5; D perhaps matches TRBD1 (5 bases). Germline CDR1 reads KGHSH; CDR2 reads LQKENI. The length of the CDR3 is 16 residues. V lost 0 bases and J 7 bases, leaving 16 bases between the germline ends.

The rearrangement uses TRBV28 and TRBJ2-5, with TRBD2 matching over 9 bases. The CDR3 length is 15 residues. Germline values: CDR1 MDHEN, CDR2 SYDVKM. The V and J ends lost 10 bases and 5 bases, in that order; junction bases with no gene match: 14. This CDR3 is CATTSGTSFRETQYF. The DNA of the CDR3 is TGTGCCACCACCTCAGGGACTAGCTTTAGGGAGACCCAGTACTTC. The full variable domain, in which reference TRBV28 and TRBJ2-5 provide the parts outside the CDR3, is DVKVTQSSRYLVKRTGEKVFLECVQDMDHENMFWYRQDPGLGLRLIYFSYDVKMKEKGDIPEGYSVSREKKERFSLILESASTNQTSMYLCATTSGTSFRETQYFGPGTRLLVL.

J is TRBJ1-4 and V is TRBV5-1; perhaps TRBD1 as D (6 bases). The CDR3 has 15 amino acids. Germline V gives CDR1 SGHRS, CDR2 YFSETQ. V was cut by 0 bases and J by 4 bases, with 10 bases left in between. The CDR3 DNA is TGCGCCAGCAGCTTGGGGCAGGGGCTTAATGAAAAACTGTTTTTT. It specifies CASSLGQGLNEKLFF.

This chain connects TRBV6-2 or TRBV6-3 to TRBJ1-2; TRBD1 might be the D (5 bases). Germline loops: CDR1 MNHEY, CDR2 SVGEGT. The CDR3 is 15 amino acids. The V gene lost 5 bases and the J gene lost 4 bases, with 17 bases spanning the gap. CDR3 in amino acids: CASSRAGTMRYGYTF. The CDR3, as DNA: TGTGCCAGCAGTCGGGCCGGGACCATGCGCTATGGCTACACCTTC.

The genes are TRBV2 and TRBJ2-2; 10 bases fit TRBD1. The trim removed 4 bases at V and 8 bases at J, leaving 4 bases unmatched. This CDR3 has 14 residues. Germline values: CDR1 SNHLY, CDR2 FYNNEI. The CDR3 protein is CASSGQGAGGELFF. DNA for the CDR3: TGTGCCAGCAGTGGACAGGGGGCTGGTGGGGAGCTGTTTTTT.

The chain couples TRBV5-8 to TRBJ2-7; the match to TRBD2 covers 14 bases. With 0 bases clipped from V and 3 bases from J, the junction kept 5 bases outside the gene matches. CDR1 and CDR2 from the germline V gene are SGHTS and YDEGEE. The CDR3 totals 17 residues. CDR3: CASSLALTSGGDYEQYF. The CDR3 coding sequence is TGTGCCAGCAGCTTGGCCTTGACTAGCGGGGGGGACTACGAGCAGTACTTC.

CDR3 coding DNA: TGCGCCAGCAGCCAAGAAGGGGGATACAAGGGGGGCGATGGCTACACCTTC. Translated: CASSQEGGYKGGDGYTF. The rearrangement links TRBV4-3 to TRBJ1-2; D may be TRBD1 (6 bases). Deletions cut 0 bases from V and 6 bases from J, with 20 bases between. Germline CDR1 and CDR2: LGHNA and YSLEER. The CDR3 length is 17 residues.